The source of this T cell receptor beta chain is a study of technical replicates of blood from a few donors. V was cut by 0 bases and J by 2 bases, with 9 bases left in between. Germline V gives CDR1 SGHRS, CDR2 YFSETQ. The length of the CDR3 is 14 residues. Assay: immunoSEQ multiplex PCR; the TCRdb copy retains only in-frame clones and omits some. The sample gives about 73,000 clones, roughly 93% of which show up once; approximately 0.25% is in the top ten. The chain has TRBV5-1 and TRBJ2-7; tentatively, D is TRBD1 (6 bases). Sequencing used T cells isolated from PBMCs. The clonotype was recovered from a human donor in good health. In DNA form, the CDR3 reads TGCGCCAGCAGCTTGGAACAGGGACCCTACGAGCAGTACTTC. It yields the protein CASSLEQGPYEQYF.